The 4 T cell receptor beta chains below were found in one sample sequenced in a study of cytomegalovirus exposure and HLA in healthy donors. In the PCR, 60 Vbeta and 13 Jbeta primers were used. The protocol was immunoSEQ multiplex PCR, while the TCRdb copy is restricted to in-frame clones and leaves out a portion. This table has under 150,000 clones, roughly 9.6% appearing once. Material for sequencing was PBMCs. These receptors were taken from a woman aged 40 to 50 in good health and CMV-seropositive.

This clone was seen more than once but under ten times. The chain joins TRBV7-2 to TRBJ2-5, with 8 bases matching TRBD2. In germline, CDR1 is SGHTA, CDR2 FQGNSA. The V and J ends lost 1 base and 5 bases, in that order; junction bases with no gene match: 6. The CDR3 sequence is 15 residues long. CDR3 sequence: CASSLGGTSPETQYF. The CDR3 DNA follows: TGTGCCAGCAGCTTAGGGGGGACTAGTCCCGAGACCCAGTACTTC.

The J gene is TRBJ1-5, the V gene TRBV27; 8 nucleotides agree with TRBD1. Looked up from germline, CDR1 is MNHEY and CDR2 is SMNVEV (reference sequence). The CDR3 loop spans 14 amino acids. V was clipped by 0 bases and J by 9 bases; unmatched bases: 4. The DNA of the CDR3 is TGTGCCAGCAGTTTATCCGACAGGGGAGGGCCCCAGCATTTT. Protein sequence: CASSLSDRGGPQHF.

This chain links TRBV6-1 with TRBJ1-1; 7 bases fit TRBD1. The CDR3 sequence is 15 residues long. The V gene's germline CDR1 is MNHNS and CDR2 SASEGT. The junction had 11 bases not matched to a gene; V was cut back by 5 bases and J by 5 bases. The CDR3 region is CASSTQKGARTEAFF. CDR3 nucleotides: TGTGCCAGCAGTACTCAAAAGGGGGCGCGAACTGAAGCTTTCTTT.

The chain is built from TRBV27 and TRBJ1-5; D remains ambiguous. V was pared by 3 bases and J by 0 bases, with 6 bases between. Germline-derived CDR1 and CDR2 are MNHEY and SMNVEV (reference sequence). The CDR3 loop spans 14 amino acids. The CDR3 protein is CASSFRFSNQPQHF. CDR3 coding DNA: TGTGCCAGCAGTTTCAGGTTTAGCAATCAGCCCCAGCATTTT.